These T cell receptor beta chains were read from a single sample in a study of beta chain features in type 1 diabetes. The repertoire was sequenced with immunoSEQ multiplex PCR; TCRdb's copy has only in-frame clones and lacks some. The repertoire holds approximately 260,000 clones, with just over 20% as singletons. Material for sequencing was naive CD4+ T cells from blood. The receptors derive from a woman aged 35 to 49 with type 1 diabetes. Both conserved end residues are part of each CDR3. D genes are given only for firm matches. Clone sizes are given selectively: once, few, many, or a class where the clone is expanded.

TRBV29-1	TRBJ2-1	TRBD1	few	CSVTGQGYDNEQFF	TGCAGCGTCACGGGACAGGGGTACGACAATGAGCAGTTCTTC
TRBV27	TRBJ2-7	-	-	CASSSRDNAEQYF	TGTGCCAGCAGTTCTCGGGACAACGCCGAGCAGTACTTC
TRBV19	TRBJ2-1	TRBD2	-	CASSIGASGGSVNNEQFF	TGTGCCAGTAGTATAGGGGCCTCCGGCGGGAGCGTAAACAATGAGCAGTTCTTC
TRBV5-1	TRBJ2-7	-	-	CASSLGVQPPNEQYF	TGCGCCAGCAGCTTGGGGGTACAGCCACCCAACGAGCAGTACTTC
TRBV5-1	TRBJ2-1	-	-	CASSFHSINEQFF	TGCGCCAGCAGCTTCCATTCCATCAATGAGCAGTTCTTC
TRBV5-4	TRBJ2-1	TRBD1	-	CASSSQIRTGDNEQFF	TGTGCCAGCAGCTCGCAAATCCGGACAGGGGACAATGAGCAGTTCTTC
TRBV25-1	TRBJ1-1	-	-	CASSLGGDTEAFF	TGTGCCAGCTCCCTGGGGGGGGACACTGAAGCTTTCTTT
TRBV28	TRBJ1-2	-	few	CASLGTADGYTF	TGTGCCAGCCTCGGGACTGCTGATGGCTACACCTTC
TRBV4-1	TRBJ2-4	TRBD1	few	CASSPTGRNIQYF	TGCGCCAGCAGTCCGACAGGGAGAAACATTCAGTACTTC
TRBV5-1	TRBJ2-3	TRBD2	few	CASSSGLAGLTDTQYF	TGCGCCAGCAGCTCGGGACTAGCGGGCCTCACAGATACGCAGTATTTT
TRBV6-5	TRBJ2-5	-	-	CASRTDQETQYF	TGTGCCAGCCGGACTGACCAAGAGACCCAGTACTTC
TRBV2	TRBJ2-3	TRBD1	few	CASRDRGRGTDTQYF	TGTGCCAGCAGAGACAGGGGGCGAGGCACAGATACGCAGTATTTT
TRBV7-2	TRBJ2-1	-	few	CASSLVGGGTWDEQFF	TGTGCCAGCAGCTTAGTGGGAGGGGGGACGTGGGATGAGCAGTTCTTC
TRBV9	TRBJ1-6	-	-	CASSERPPNSPLHF	TGTGCCAGCAGCGAGAGGCCACCTAATTCACCCCTCCACTTT
TRBV4-1	TRBJ2-2	-	few	CASSQDFFGRGDGELFF	TGCGCCAGCAGCCAAGATTTTTTCGGGCGGGGAGACGGGGAGCTGTTTTTT
TRBV9	TRBJ2-5	TRBD2	-	CASSVAGGTRSQETQYF	TGTGCCAGCAGCGTAGCTGGAGGGACTAGGTCCCAAGAGACCCAGTACTTC
TRBV4-1	TRBJ2-5	-	few	CASSQAGPALQETQYF	TGCGCCAGCAGCCAGGCGGGCCCGGCCCTTCAAGAGACCCAGTACTTC
TRBV14	TRBJ2-7	-	few	CASSQVPREEQYF	TGTGCCAGCAGCCAAGTCCCCCGGGAGGAGCAGTACTTC
TRBV9	TRBJ2-5	-	-	CASSPRAARETQYF	TGTGCCAGCAGCCCCAGGGCAGCGCGGGAGACCCAGTACTTC
TRBV28	TRBJ2-1	TRBD2	-	CASTTAGGSYNEQFF	TGTGCCAGCACGACAGCGGGGGGGTCCTACAATGAGCAGTTCTTC
TRBV2	TRBJ2-4	TRBD1	-	CASSDFGQENIQYF	TGTGCCAGCAGCGACTTCGGACAGGAAAACATTCAGTACTTC
TRBV6-6	TRBJ1-2	-	-	CASTKEEVKSYTF	TGTGCCAGCACCAAGGAGGAGGTTAAGAGCTACACCTTC
TRBV7-9	TRBJ1-5	-	-	CASSPPGGSGNQPQHF	TGTGCCAGCAGCCCCCCGGGGGGATCGGGCAATCAGCCCCAGCATTTT
TRBV7-2	TRBJ1-6	-	-	CASSSGIPLHF	TGTGCCAGCAGCAGCGGGATCCCCCTCCACTTT
TRBV2	TRBJ1-2	TRBD1	few	CASSETGQGGGYTF	TGTGCCAGCAGTGAAACAGGCCAGGGGGGAGGCTACACCTTC
TRBV18	TRBJ2-1	TRBD1	few	CASSPVRGNNEQFF	TGTGCCAGCTCACCGGTCAGGGGGAACAATGAGCAGTTCTTC
TRBV7-2	TRBJ2-2	TRBD2	few	CASSPTSVGTGELFF	TGTGCCAGCAGCCCCACTAGCGTAGGGACCGGGGAGCTGTTTTTT